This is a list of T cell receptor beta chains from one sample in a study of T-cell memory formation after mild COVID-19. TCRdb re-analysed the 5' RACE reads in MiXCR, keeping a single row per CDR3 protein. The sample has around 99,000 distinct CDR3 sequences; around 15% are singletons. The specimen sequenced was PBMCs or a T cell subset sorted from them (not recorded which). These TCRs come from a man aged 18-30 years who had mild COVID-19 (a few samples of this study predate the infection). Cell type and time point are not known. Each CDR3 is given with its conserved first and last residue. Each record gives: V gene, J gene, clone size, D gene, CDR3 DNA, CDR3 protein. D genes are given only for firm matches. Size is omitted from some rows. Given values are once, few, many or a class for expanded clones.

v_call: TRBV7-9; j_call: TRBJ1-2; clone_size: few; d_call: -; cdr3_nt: TGTGCCAGCAGCTTAGGGGTCCTCGGCTACACCTTC; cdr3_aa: CASSLGVLGYTF
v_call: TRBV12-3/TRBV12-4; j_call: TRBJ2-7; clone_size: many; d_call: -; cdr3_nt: TGTGCCAGCAGCGGGGGGGACAGGTACGAGCAGTACTTC; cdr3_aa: CASSGGDRYEQYF
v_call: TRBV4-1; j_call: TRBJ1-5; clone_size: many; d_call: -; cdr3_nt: TGCGCCAGCAGCCATGTGAGGGACTCTTGGCCCCAGCATTTT; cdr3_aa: CASSHVRDSWPQHF
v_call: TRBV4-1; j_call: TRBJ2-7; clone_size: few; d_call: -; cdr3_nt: TGCGCCAGCAGCCAGGTTTGGCCGGGACTTTCCTACGAGCAGTACTTC; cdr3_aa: CASSQVWPGLSYEQYF
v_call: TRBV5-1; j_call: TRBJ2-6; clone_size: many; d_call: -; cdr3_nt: TGCGCCAGCAGCTGGTACAGCGGGGCCAACGTCCTGACTTTC; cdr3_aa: CASSWYSGANVLTF
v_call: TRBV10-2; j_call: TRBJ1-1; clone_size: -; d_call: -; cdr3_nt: TGCGCCAGCAGTGAACCCAGGGGAACTGAAGCTTTCTTT; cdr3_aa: CASSEPRGTEAFF
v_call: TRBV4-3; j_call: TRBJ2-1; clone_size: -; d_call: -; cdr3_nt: TGCGCCAGCAGCCAAGATGGGGGGGGGCCCCCGAGTGATGAGCAGTTCTTC; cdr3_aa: CASSQDGGGPPSDEQFF
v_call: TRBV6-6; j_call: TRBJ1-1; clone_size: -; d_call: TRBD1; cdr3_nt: TGTGCCAGCAGTCACAGGGGCACTGAAGCTTTCTTT; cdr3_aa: CASSHRGTEAFF
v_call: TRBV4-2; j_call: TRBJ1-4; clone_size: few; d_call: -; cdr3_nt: TGTGCCAGCAGCCAGGGGACACAAACCAAAAATGAAAAACTGTTTTTT; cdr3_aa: CASSQGTQTKNEKLFF
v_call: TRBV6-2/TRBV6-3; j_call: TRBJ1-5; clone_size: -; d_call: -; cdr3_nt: TGTGCCAGCAGTTCAGGGTCCGGCCATAGCAATCAGCCCCAGCATTTT; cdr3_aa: CASSSGSGHSNQPQHF
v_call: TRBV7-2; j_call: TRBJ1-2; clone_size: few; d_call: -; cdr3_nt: TGTGCCAGCAGCCCAGGTTACGGGGTCTGGGGCTACACCTTC; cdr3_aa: CASSPGYGVWGYTF
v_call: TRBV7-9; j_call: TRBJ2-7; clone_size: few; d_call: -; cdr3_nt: TGTGCCAGCAGCCTAAGCGTAGCTGTATCCTACGAGCAGTACTTC; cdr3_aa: CASSLSVAVSYEQYF
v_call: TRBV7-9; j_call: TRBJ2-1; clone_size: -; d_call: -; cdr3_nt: TGTGCCAGCTCGGGGGCCCTGGGGTACAATGAGCAGTTCTTC; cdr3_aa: CASSGALGYNEQFF
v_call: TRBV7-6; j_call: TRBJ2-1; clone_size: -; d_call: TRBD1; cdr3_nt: TGTGCCAGCAGCTCGCCGGGACAGGGGGTCTACAATGAGCAGTTCTTC; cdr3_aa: CASSSPGQGVYNEQFF
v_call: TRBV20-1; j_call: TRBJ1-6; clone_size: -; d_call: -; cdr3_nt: TGCAGTGCTAGAGATTCAGGGGCTGGCTCACCCCTCCACTTT; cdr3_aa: CSARDSGAGSPLHF
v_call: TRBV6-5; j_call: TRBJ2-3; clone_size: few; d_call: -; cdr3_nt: TGTGCCAGCAGCCAGAAGGCTTCTTCCTCTACAGATACGCAGTATTTT; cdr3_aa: CASSQKASSSTDTQYF
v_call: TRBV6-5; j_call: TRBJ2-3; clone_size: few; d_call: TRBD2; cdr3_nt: TGTGCCAGCAGTTACTCATGGGGGGGGAGCACAGATACGCAGTATTTT; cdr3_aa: CASSYSWGGSTDTQYF
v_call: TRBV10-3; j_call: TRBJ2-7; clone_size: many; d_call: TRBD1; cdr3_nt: TGTGCCATCAGTGAGTCGATATCTGAACAGGGGGCCTCCTACGAGCAGTACTTC; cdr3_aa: CAISESISEQGASYEQYF
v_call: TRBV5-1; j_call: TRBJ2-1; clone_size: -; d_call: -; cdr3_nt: TGCGCCAGCAGCTTATCCTATGAGCAGTTCTTC; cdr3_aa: CASSLSYEQFF
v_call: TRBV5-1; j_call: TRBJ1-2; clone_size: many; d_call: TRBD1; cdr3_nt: TGCGCCAGCAGCTCCCGGGACAGTAACTATGGCTACACCTTC; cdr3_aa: CASSSRDSNYGYTF
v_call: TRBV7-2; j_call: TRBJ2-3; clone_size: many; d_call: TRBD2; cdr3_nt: TGTGCCAGCAGCTCAATCGGACTAGTCGGGGATACGCAGTATTTT; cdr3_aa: CASSSIGLVGDTQYF
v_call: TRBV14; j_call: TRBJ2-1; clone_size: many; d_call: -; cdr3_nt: TGTGCCAGCAGCCAATATAAAAGCTCCTACAATGAGCAGTTCTTC; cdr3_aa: CASSQYKSSYNEQFF
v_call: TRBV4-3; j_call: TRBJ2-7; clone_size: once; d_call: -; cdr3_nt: TGCGCCAGCAGCTACATTAGGGGTTACGAGCAGTACTTC; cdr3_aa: CASSYIRGYEQYF
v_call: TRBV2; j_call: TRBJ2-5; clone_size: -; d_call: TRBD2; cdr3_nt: TGTGCCGGTGGACTAGCGGGGGGAGGGACCCAGTACTTC; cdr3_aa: CAGGLAGGGTQYF
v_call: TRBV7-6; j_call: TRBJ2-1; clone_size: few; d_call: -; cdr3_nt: TGTGCCAGCAGCTTAGCGCGACATATGAGCTCCTACAATGAGCAGTTCTTC; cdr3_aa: CASSLARHMSSYNEQFF
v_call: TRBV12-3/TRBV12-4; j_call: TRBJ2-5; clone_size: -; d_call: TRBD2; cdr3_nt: TGTGCCAGCAGTTTTCTGGGGGGGGGGACCCAGTACTTC; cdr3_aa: CASSFLGGGTQYF
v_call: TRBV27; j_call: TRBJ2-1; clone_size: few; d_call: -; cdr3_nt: TGTGCCAGCAGTGTCGGGGCAGGGGAAACGAATGAGCAGTTCTTC; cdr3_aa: CASSVGAGETNEQFF
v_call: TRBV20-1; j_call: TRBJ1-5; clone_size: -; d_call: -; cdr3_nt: TGCAGTGCTCGTGGCAACAGGGAGAGTCAGCCCCAGCATTTT; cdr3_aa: CSARGNRESQPQHF
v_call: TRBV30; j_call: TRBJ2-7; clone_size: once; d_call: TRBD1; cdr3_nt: TGTGCCTGGAGTGCAGGGACAGCGGCCGAGCAGTACTTC; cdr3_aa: CAWSAGTAAEQYF
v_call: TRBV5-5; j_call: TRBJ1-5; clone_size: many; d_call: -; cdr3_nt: TGTGCCAGCAGCCCCCGGGACGGCTTTTGGAATCAGCCCCAGCATTTT; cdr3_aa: CASSPRDGFWNQPQHF
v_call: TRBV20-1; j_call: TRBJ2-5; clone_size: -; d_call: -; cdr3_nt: TGCAGTGCTAGAAGTCGCCGGCTAGCTGGTTTAGAGACCCAGTACTTC; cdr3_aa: CSARSRRLAGLETQYF
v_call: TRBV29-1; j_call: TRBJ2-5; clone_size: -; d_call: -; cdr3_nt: TGCAGCGTTGGGACCGCAACCACCCAGTACTTC; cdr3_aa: CSVGTATTQYF
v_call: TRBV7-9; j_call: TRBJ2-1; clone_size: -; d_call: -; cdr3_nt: TGTGCCAGCAGCTTAGGGTGGGAGCAGTTCTTC; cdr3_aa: CASSLGWEQFF
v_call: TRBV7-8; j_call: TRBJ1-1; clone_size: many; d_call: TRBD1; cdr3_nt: TGTGCCAGCAGCGATCCTTCCGGGACAGGCGGTAGTATTCAAGCTTTCTTT; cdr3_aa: CASSDPSGTGGSIQAFF
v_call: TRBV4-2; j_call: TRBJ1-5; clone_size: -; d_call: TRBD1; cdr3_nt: TGTGCCAGCAGCCCCGGGACAGTCAATCAGCCCCAGCATTTT; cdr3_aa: CASSPGTVNQPQHF
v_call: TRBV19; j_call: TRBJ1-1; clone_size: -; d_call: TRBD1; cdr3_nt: TGTGCCAGTAGTATTGTTTGGACAGGGGGGTTGGTGAACACTGAAGCTTTCTTT; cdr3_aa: CASSIVWTGGLVNTEAFF
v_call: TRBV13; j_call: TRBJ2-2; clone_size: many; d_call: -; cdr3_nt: TGTGCCAGCAGCTTCATGGGCGGGGAGCTGTTTTTT; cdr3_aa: CASSFMGGELFF
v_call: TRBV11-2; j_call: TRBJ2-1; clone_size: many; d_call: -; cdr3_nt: TGTGCCACCACCCCCGGGACGACGCGATACAATGAGCAGTTCTTC; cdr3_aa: CATTPGTTRYNEQFF
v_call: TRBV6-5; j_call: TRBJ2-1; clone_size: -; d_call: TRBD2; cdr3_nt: TGTGCCAGCAGTTACTCGCCCAGCGGGGCTTACAATGAGCAGTTCTTC; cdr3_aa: CASSYSPSGAYNEQFF